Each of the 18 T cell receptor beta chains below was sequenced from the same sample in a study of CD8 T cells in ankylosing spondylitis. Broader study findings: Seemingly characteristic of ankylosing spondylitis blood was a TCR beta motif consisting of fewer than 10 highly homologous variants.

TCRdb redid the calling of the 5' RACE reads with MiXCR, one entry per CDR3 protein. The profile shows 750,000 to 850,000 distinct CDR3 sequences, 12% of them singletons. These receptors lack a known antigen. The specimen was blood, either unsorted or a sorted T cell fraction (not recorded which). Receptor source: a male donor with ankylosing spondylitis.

The CDR3 is CASSFGGESPLHF. CDR3 coding DNA: TGTGCCAGCAGTTTCGGTGGGGAATCACCCCTCCACTTT. The chain joins TRBV12-3 or TRBV12-4 to TRBJ1-6; D call uncertain. The CDR3 runs to 13 residues. V was cut by 3 bases and J by 10 bases, with 10 bases left in between.

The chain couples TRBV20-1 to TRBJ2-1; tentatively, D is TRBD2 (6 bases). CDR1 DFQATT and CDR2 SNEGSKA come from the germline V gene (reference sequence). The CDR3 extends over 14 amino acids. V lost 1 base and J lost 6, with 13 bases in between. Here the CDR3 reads CSARGGARFNEQFF. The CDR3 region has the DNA TGCAGTGCTAGAGGCGGGGCGCGTTTCAATGAGCAGTTCTTC.

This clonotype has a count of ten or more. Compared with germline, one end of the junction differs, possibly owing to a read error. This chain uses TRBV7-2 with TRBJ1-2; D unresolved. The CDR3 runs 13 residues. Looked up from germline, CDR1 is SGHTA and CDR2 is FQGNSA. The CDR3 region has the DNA TGCGCCAGCAGCTTGGATCCGGTCTATGGCTACACCTTC. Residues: CASSLDPVYGYTF. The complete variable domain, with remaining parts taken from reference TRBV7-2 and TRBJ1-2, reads GAGVSQSPSNKVTEKGKDVELRCDPISGHTALYWYRQSLGQGLEFLIYFQGNSAPDKSGLPSDRFSAERTGGSVSTLTIQRTQQEDSAVYLCASSLDPVYGYTFGSGTRLTVV.

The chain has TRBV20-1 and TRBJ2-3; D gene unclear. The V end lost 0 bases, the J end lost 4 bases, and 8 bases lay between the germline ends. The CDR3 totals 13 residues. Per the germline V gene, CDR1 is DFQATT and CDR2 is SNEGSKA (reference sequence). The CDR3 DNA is TGCAGTGCTAGAGATCCAGTTGCAGATACGCAGTATTTT. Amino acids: CSARDPVADTQYF.

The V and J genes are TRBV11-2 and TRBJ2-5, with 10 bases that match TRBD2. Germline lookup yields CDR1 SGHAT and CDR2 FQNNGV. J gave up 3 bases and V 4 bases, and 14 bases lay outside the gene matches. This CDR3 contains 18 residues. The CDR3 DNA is TGTGCCAGCAGCTCCGGCCTACACCTAGCGGGAGAGGAAGAGACCCAGTACTTC. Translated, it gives CASSSGLHLAGEEETQYF.

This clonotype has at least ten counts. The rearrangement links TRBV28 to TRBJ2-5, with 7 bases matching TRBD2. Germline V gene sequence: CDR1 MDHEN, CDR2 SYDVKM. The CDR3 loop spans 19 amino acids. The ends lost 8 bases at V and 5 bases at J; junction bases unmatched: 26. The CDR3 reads CASQENQARSGRERETQYF. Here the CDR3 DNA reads TGTGCCAGCCAAGAGAACCAAGCTAGATCTGGGCGGGAGAGGGAGACCCAGTACTTC.

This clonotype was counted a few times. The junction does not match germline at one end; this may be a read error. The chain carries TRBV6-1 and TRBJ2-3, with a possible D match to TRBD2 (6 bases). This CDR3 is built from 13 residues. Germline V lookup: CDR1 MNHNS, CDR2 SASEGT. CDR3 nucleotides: TGTGCCAGCAAGGCCAGCGGGTCAGACACGCATAATTTT. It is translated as CASKASGSDTHNF.

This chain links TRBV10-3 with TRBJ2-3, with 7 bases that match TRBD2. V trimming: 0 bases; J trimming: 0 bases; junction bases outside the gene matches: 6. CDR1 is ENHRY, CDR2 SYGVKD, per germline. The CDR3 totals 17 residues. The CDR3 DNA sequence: TGTGCCATCAGTGAGTCCTCAGCGGGAATTAGCACAGATACGCAGTATTTT. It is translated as CAISESSAGISTDTQYF.

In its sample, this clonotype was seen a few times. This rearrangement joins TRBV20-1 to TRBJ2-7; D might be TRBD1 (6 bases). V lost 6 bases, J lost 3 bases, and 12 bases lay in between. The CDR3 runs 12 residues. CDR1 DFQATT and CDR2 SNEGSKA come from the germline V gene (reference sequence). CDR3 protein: CSAHDRNYEQYF. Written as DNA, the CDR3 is TGCAGTGCACACGACAGGAACTACGAGCAGTACTTC.

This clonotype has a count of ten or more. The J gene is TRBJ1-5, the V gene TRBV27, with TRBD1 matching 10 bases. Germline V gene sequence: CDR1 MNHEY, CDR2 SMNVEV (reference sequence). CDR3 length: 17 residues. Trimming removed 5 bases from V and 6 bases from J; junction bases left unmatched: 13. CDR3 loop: CASSRLSGTGDRQPQHF. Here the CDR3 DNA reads TGTGCCAGCAGTCGCCTTTCTGGGACAGGGGATCGTCAGCCCCAGCATTTT.

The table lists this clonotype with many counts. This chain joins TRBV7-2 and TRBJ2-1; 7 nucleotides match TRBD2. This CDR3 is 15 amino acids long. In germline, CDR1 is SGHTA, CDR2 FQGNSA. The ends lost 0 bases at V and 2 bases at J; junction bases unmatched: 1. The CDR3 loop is CASSLASGPYNEQFF. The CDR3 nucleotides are TGTGCCAGCAGCTTAGCTAGCGGGCCCTACAATGAGCAGTTCTTC.

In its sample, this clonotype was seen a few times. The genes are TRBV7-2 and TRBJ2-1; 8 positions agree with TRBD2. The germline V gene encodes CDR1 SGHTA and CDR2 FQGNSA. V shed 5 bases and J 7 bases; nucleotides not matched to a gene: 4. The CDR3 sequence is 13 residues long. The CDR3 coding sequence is TGTGCCAGCAGCCTTCAGCGGGGGAATGAGCAGTTCTTC. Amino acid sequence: CASSLQRGNEQFF.

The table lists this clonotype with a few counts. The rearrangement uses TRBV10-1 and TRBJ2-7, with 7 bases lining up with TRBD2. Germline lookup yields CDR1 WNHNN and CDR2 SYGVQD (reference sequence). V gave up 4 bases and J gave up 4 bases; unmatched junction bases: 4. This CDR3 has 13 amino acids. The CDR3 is CASSAGLQYEQYF. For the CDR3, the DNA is TGCGCCAGCAGTGCGGGACTACAGTACGAGCAGTACTTC.

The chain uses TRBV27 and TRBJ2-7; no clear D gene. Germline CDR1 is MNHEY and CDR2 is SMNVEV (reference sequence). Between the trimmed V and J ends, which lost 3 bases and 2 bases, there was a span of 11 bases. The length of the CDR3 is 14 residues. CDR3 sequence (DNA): TGTGCCAGCAGTTTCCTGGCCCACCCCTACGAGCAGTACTTC. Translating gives CASSFLAHPYEQYF.

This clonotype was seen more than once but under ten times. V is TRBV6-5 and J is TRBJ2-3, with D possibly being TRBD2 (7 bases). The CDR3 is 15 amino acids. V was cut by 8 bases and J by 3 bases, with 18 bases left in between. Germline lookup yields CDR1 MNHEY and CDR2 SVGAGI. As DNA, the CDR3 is TGTGCCAGCCGGTACCGGGGAGGGGGGACAGATACGCAGTATTTT. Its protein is CASRYRGGGTDTQYF.

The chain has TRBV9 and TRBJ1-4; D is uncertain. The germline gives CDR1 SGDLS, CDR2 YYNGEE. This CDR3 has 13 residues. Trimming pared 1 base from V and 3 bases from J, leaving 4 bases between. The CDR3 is CASSVQPNEKLFF. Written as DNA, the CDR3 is TGTGCCAGCAGCGTACAGCCTAATGAAAAACTGTTTTTT.

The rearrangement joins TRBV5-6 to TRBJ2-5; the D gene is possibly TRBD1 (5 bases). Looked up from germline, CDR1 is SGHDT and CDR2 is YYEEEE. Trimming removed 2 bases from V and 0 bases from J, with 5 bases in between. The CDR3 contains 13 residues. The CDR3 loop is CASSLQDQETQYF. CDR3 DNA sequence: TGTGCCAGCAGCTTACAGGACCAAGAGACCCAGTACTTC. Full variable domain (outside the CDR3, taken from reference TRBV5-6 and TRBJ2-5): DAGVTQSPTHLIKTRGQQVTLRCSPKSGHDTVSWYQQALGQGPQFIFQYYEEEERQRGNFPDRFSGHQFPNYSSELNVNALLLGDSALYLCASSLQDQETQYFGPGTRLLVL.

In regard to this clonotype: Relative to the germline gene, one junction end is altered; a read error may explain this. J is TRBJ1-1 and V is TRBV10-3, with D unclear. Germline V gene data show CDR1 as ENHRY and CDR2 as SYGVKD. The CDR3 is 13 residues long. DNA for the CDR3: TGTGCCATCAGCGAGTTTCCGAACACTGAAGCTTTCTTT. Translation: CAISEFPNTEAFF.